One and the same sample provided the 7 T cell receptor beta chains below, sequenced in a study of T cell responses to AZD1222 COVID-19 vaccine. Sequencing used immunoSEQ multiplex PCR; TCRdb keeps in-frame clones, though not all of them. Of some 130,000 clones listed, around nine tenths are singletons. This sample comprised peripheral blood, obtained 28 days after the second AZD1222 dose. These receptor sequences come from an adult who received the AZD1222 COVID-19 vaccine.

The chain recombines TRBV6-5 with TRBJ1-2, with D perhaps matching TRBD1 (5 bases). Trimming stripped 2 bases from V and 4 bases from J, with 11 bases between. This CDR3 contains 14 residues. Germline V gene sequence: CDR1 MNHEY, CDR2 SVGAGI. The CDR3 region has the DNA TGTGCCAGCAGTTACCACGGGGCCCTCTATGGCTACACCTTC. Its protein product is CASSYHGALYGYTF.

This chain joins TRBV3-1 (or the pseudogene TRBV3-2) and TRBJ2-1; D call uncertain. CDR3 length: 14 residues. With 1 base removed from V and 3 bases from J, the gap between germline ends came to 7 bases. Germline lookup yields CDR1 LGHDT and CDR2 YNNKEL (reference sequence). The CDR3 DNA is TGTGCCAGCAGCCAAGGCCTAGACTACAATGAGCAGTTCTTC. This translates into CASSQGLDYNEQFF.

This chain uses TRBV27 with TRBJ1-3; D may be TRBD1 (5 bases). The germline V gene encodes CDR1 MNHEY and CDR2 SMNVEV (reference sequence). CDR3 length: 15 amino acids. With 0 bases removed from V and 1 base from J, the gap between germline ends came to 7 bases. The CDR3 protein is CASSLSWGSGNTIYF. The DNA for the CDR3 is TGTGCCAGCAGTTTATCGTGGGGGTCTGGAAACACCATATATTTT.

In nucleotides, the CDR3 is TGTGCCAGCTCACAACAGGGCCCGTCGTACCAAGAGACCCAGTACTTC. Its translation is CASSQQGPSYQETQYF. The genes are TRBV18 and TRBJ2-5; tentative D call: TRBD1 (6 bases). With 4 bases removed from V and 0 bases from J, the gap between germline ends came to 15 bases. The CDR3 has 16 residues. The germline CDR1 and CDR2 sequences are KGHSH and LQKENI.

This chain joins TRBV4-3 and TRBJ2-1; 13 nucleotides match TRBD2. Trimming at V came to 5 bases and at J to 8 bases, leaving 9 bases not matched to a gene. The CDR3 spans 16 residues. Germline CDR1 LGHNA, CDR2 YSLEER. CDR3 loop: CASSATSGGASDEQFF. The CDR3 DNA reads TGCGCCAGCAGCGCCACTAGCGGGGGGGCCAGTGATGAGCAGTTCTTC.

The J gene is TRBJ2-1, the V gene TRBV18, with D perhaps TRBD1 (6 bases). The CDR3 runs to 17 residues. V lost 2 bases to trimming and J lost 0 bases, with 14 bases between them. The germline CDR1 and CDR2 sequences are KGHSH and LQKENI. The CDR3 protein is CASSPALQGSSYNEQFF. The CDR3 nucleotides read TGTGCCAGCTCACCAGCTCTGCAGGGGAGCTCCTACAATGAGCAGTTCTTC.

This rearrangement joins TRBV7-2 to TRBJ2-3, with 9 bases lining up with TRBD2. CDR1 is SGHTA and CDR2 is FQGNSA in the germline V gene. With 4 bases clipped from V and 8 bases from J, the junction kept 7 bases outside the gene matches. The length of the CDR3 is 14 residues. The CDR3 DNA is TGTGCCAGCAGCTATAGCGGGGGCGAAGTTACGCAGTATTTT. It encodes CASSYSGGEVTQYF.